The rows below give T cell receptor beta chains drawn from one sample of a study of blood T cells in healthy people across ages. In TCRdb, the 5' RACE reads were re-called with MiXCR into one record per CDR3 protein. The sample carries some 1.5 million distinct CDR3 sequences, 35% to 45% recorded once. The sequenced sample consisted of blood. These receptors all come from a woman aged 18-35 years in good health. Each CDR3 is given with its conserved first and last residue. Fields, in order: J gene, D gene, V gene, clone size, CDR3 DNA, CDR3 protein. D genes are given only for firm matches. Only part of the rows carry a size: once, few, many, or a class if the clone is expanded.

J: TRBJ2-1; D: -; V: TRBV15; size: -; DNA: TGTGCCACCAGCAGAGATACAGCGCGCTACAATGAGCAGTTCTTC; CDR3: CATSRDTARYNEQFF
J: TRBJ1-2; D: -; V: TRBV6-5; size: -; DNA: TGTGCCAGCACTCGAGATCGGAACTATGGCTACACCTTC; CDR3: CASTRDRNYGYTF
J: TRBJ1-2; D: -; V: TRBV10-1; size: few; DNA: TGCGCCAGCAGTGAGTCCGGTCGCTATGGCTACACCTTC; CDR3: CASSESGRYGYTF
J: TRBJ1-4; D: -; V: TRBV7-2; size: -; DNA: TGTGCCAGCAGCAGGGACCCAACGAGGGCTACTAATGAAAAACTGTTTTTT; CDR3: CASSRDPTRATNEKLFF
J: TRBJ1-2; D: -; V: TRBV3-1; size: few; DNA: TGTGCCAGCAGCAAAGACGTAAGGGTAGGCGGCTACACCTTC; CDR3: CASSKDVRVGGYTF
J: TRBJ1-1; D: TRBD1; V: TRBV7-2; size: few; DNA: TGTGCCAGCAGCTTACAAGACAGGGCCACTGAAGCTTTCTTT; CDR3: CASSLQDRATEAFF
J: TRBJ1-5; D: TRBD1; V: TRBV12-3/TRBV12-4; size: -; DNA: TGTGCCAGCAGGCGGACAGGGGGCGTACAGAGAAATCAGCCCCAGCATTTT; CDR3: CASRRTGGVQRNQPQHF
J: TRBJ1-1; D: -; V: TRBV7-2; size: -; DNA: TGTGCCAGCACCCGTTCGGCGGGGATGAACACTGAAGCTTTCTTT; CDR3: CASTRSAGMNTEAFF
J: TRBJ2-1; D: -; V: TRBV4-1; size: -; DNA: TGCGCCAGCAGCCAAGAACCTTATGAGCAGTTCTTC; CDR3: CASSQEPYEQFF
J: TRBJ2-5; D: TRBD2; V: TRBV9; size: -; DNA: TGTGCCAGCAGCGTAGACCTAGCGGGTACACAGCAGTACTTC; CDR3: CASSVDLAGTQQYF
J: TRBJ1-2; D: -; V: TRBV5-6; size: -; DNA: TGTGCCAGCAGCTTGGTGGGGGTTCGGAATGGCTACACCTTC; CDR3: CASSLVGVRNGYTF
J: TRBJ1-4; D: -; V: TRBV20-1; size: -; DNA: TGCAGTGCTAGAGATATGGAGGGAAGAGAAAAACTGTTTTTT; CDR3: CSARDMEGREKLFF
J: TRBJ2-5; D: -; V: TRBV12-3/TRBV12-4; size: few; DNA: TGTGCCAGCAGTCCGAGAACTGAAGAGACCCAGTACTTC; CDR3: CASSPRTEETQYF
J: TRBJ2-7; D: -; V: TRBV7-2; size: few; DNA: TGTGCCAGCAGCTTGGTAATAGCGGACGAGCAGTACTTC; CDR3: CASSLVIADEQYF
J: TRBJ2-1; D: -; V: TRBV27; size: -; DNA: TGTGCCAGCCGCCCCCCGAACAATGAGCAGTTCTTC; CDR3: CASRPPNNEQFF
J: TRBJ1-1; D: -; V: TRBV29-1; size: -; DNA: TGCAGCGTTGAACCCCGAAATAATCGCGCTTTCTTT; CDR3: CSVEPRNNRAFF
J: TRBJ2-7; D: -; V: TRBV27; size: -; DNA: TGTGCCAGCAGGGACCACTCCCTCGAGCAGTACTTC; CDR3: CASRDHSLEQYF
J: TRBJ1-5; D: TRBD1; V: TRBV28; size: few; DNA: TGTGCCAGCAGTACGACGGGACAGGGGTTTACGCCCCAGCATTTT; CDR3: CASSTTGQGFTPQHF
J: TRBJ1-5; D: -; V: TRBV20-1; size: -; DNA: TGCAGTGCGATTTTAAGCAATCAGCCCCAGCATTTT; CDR3: CSAILSNQPQHF
J: TRBJ2-7; D: -; V: TRBV20-1; size: few; DNA: TGCAGTGCAGGGTATTTGGGGGCCCCCTACGAGCAGTACTTC; CDR3: CSAGYLGAPYEQYF
J: TRBJ2-1; D: TRBD2; V: TRBV20-1; size: -; DNA: TGCAGTGCTAGAGATTTTGGCGGGGGGACCTACAATGAGCAGTTCTTC; CDR3: CSARDFGGGTYNEQFF
J: TRBJ2-4; D: -; V: TRBV7-9; size: many; DNA: TGTGCCAGCAGCCTCCCTCAGGGGTTAGGGGAGAACATTCAGTACTTC; CDR3: CASSLPQGLGENIQYF
J: TRBJ1-3; D: -; V: TRBV7-2; size: -; DNA: TGTGCCAGCAGCCGGGACATGGGAAACACCATATATTTT; CDR3: CASSRDMGNTIYF
J: TRBJ2-2; D: -; V: TRBV5-1; size: -; DNA: TGCGCCAGCAGCTTCAGTGTGGGGACCCAGGGGGAGCTGTTTTTT; CDR3: CASSFSVGTQGELFF
J: TRBJ2-1; D: -; V: TRBV12-3/TRBV12-4; size: -; DNA: TGTGCCAGCAGTTTTATGTTTGGGGGAGACAATGAGCAGTTCTTC; CDR3: CASSFMFGGDNEQFF
J: TRBJ1-2; D: -; V: TRBV6-2/TRBV6-3; size: many; DNA: TGTGCCAGCAGTTATAACTATGGCTACACCTTC; CDR3: CASSYNYGYTF
J: TRBJ2-7; D: -; V: TRBV20-1; size: few; DNA: TGCAGTGCTAGACAGCCTTACGAGCAGTACTTC; CDR3: CSARQPYEQYF
J: TRBJ2-5; D: TRBD2; V: TRBV12-3/TRBV12-4; size: -; DNA: TGTGCCAGCAGTCGTAGCGGGAGGAGAGAAGAGACCCAGTACTTC; CDR3: CASSRSGRREETQYF
J: TRBJ2-5; D: -; V: TRBV5-8; size: few; DNA: TGTGCCAGCAGCTTGGTTGCGGGTCGGGTGACCCAGTACTTC; CDR3: CASSLVAGRVTQYF
J: TRBJ2-7; D: -; V: TRBV7-2; size: few; DNA: TGTGCCAGCAGCGCCCTGGTCTACGAGCAGTACTTC; CDR3: CASSALVYEQYF
J: TRBJ2-3; D: TRBD2; V: TRBV7-8; size: few; DNA: TGTGCCAGCACTCCTTTCGCTATTCGGGGGGACCCCACAGATACGCAGTATTTT; CDR3: CASTPFAIRGDPTDTQYF
J: TRBJ2-1; D: TRBD2; V: TRBV4-3; size: few; DNA: TGCGCCAGCAGCCCCTTCAGTAGCGGGGGCAATGAGCAGTTCTTC; CDR3: CASSPFSSGGNEQFF
J: TRBJ2-4; D: -; V: TRBV27; size: many; DNA: TGTGCCAGCAGTTTAAGGGGAGCCAAAAACATTCAGTACTTC; CDR3: CASSLRGAKNIQYF
J: TRBJ2-1; D: -; V: TRBV24-1; size: few; DNA: TGTGCCACCAGTGATTTTCAGACTAGTTACAATGAGCAGTTCTTC; CDR3: CATSDFQTSYNEQFF
J: TRBJ1-1; D: -; V: TRBV25-1; size: -; DNA: TGTGCCAGCAGTGATTGGGGGGACACTGAAGCTTTCTTT; CDR3: CASSDWGDTEAFF
J: TRBJ2-3; D: -; V: TRBV9; size: -; DNA: TGTGCCAGCAGCGCCCTAATTTCCGCAGATACGCAGTATTTT; CDR3: CASSALISADTQYF
J: TRBJ1-2; D: -; V: TRBV21-1; size: -; DNA: TGTGTCAGCCCCCCCCTCGGGACCCTAACGATCTATGGCTACACCTTC; CDR3: CVSPPLGTLTIYGYTF
J: TRBJ1-1; D: -; V: TRBV29-1; size: -; DNA: TGCAGCGTTTCTGGGGGCACTGAAGCTTTCTTT; CDR3: CSVSGGTEAFF
J: TRBJ2-7; D: TRBD1; V: TRBV7-2; size: many; DNA: TGTGCCAGCAGTACCGGGACAGGGCCCTACGAGCAGTACTTC; CDR3: CASSTGTGPYEQYF
J: TRBJ1-2; D: -; V: TRBV4-3; size: -; DNA: TGCGCCAGCAGCCGCCCTGGGTCGTATGGCTACACCTTC; CDR3: CASSRPGSYGYTF
J: TRBJ1-2; D: -; V: TRBV27; size: -; DNA: TGTGCCAGCAGTTTGACAGTCTCCTATGGCTACACCTTC; CDR3: CASSLTVSYGYTF
J: TRBJ1-1; D: TRBD1; V: TRBV7-9; size: few; DNA: TGTGCCAGCAGCACTCCAGGGGGCACTGAAGCTTTCTTT; CDR3: CASSTPGGTEAFF
J: TRBJ2-1; D: TRBD2; V: TRBV9; size: few; DNA: TGTGCCAGCAGCGTAGGCCCAGCGGGATACTACAATGAGCAGTTCTTC; CDR3: CASSVGPAGYYNEQFF